These 25 T cell receptor beta chains were sequenced from one sample in a study of T cell responses to AZD1222 COVID-19 vaccine. Using immunoSEQ multiplex PCR, the repertoire was profiled, and TCRdb retains in-frame clones only, with some absent. The sample includes around 120,000 clones, about 90% of them seen just once. Sequenced here: peripheral blood, sampled on day 0 of AZD1222 vaccination. All receptors derive from an adult in good health.

The chain is built from TRBV7-9 and TRBJ2-5; D may correspond to TRBD1 or TRBD2 (6 bases each). V shed 1 base and J shed 5 bases, with 11 bases lying between them. Germline loops: CDR1 SEHNR, CDR2 FQNEAQ (reference sequence). There are 14 residues in the CDR3. CDR3 protein: CASSLEGGSETQYF. For the CDR3, the DNA is TGTGCCAGCAGCTTAGAAGGGGGGTCGGAGACCCAGTACTTC. The variable domain in full, with the rest retrieved from reference TRBV7-9 and TRBJ2-5, is DTGVSQNPRHKITKRGQNVTFRCDPISEHNRLYWYRQTLGQGPEFLTYFQNEAQLEKSRLLSDRFSAERPKGSFSTLEIQRTEQGDSAMYLCASSLEGGSETQYFGPGTRLLVL.

The V call is TRBV21-1, the J call TRBJ1-3. TRBV21-1 is marked as a pseudogene. The CDR3 sequence is 18 residues long. In nucleotides, the CDR3 is TGTGCCAGCAGCAAAATAGGGAGAAAGGAGGGTTCTGGAAACACCATATATTTT. Translating gives CASSKIGRKEGSGNTIYF.

The chain links TRBV7-2 to TRBJ1-5, with no clear D. The V end lost 3 bases, the J end lost 5 bases, and 5 bases lay between the germline ends. Germline CDR1 and CDR2: SGHTA and FQGNSA. The CDR3 spans 12 residues. As DNA, the CDR3 is TGTGCCAGCAGCTTCAGACATCAGCCCCAGCATTTT. Translating gives CASSFRHQPQHF.

The CDR3 coding sequence is TGTGCTAGTGGTTTGGTACGAACAGGGGAATTCACCGGGGAGCTGTTTTTT. As protein: CASGLVRTGEFTGELFF. This chain connects TRBV12-5 to TRBJ2-2, with 7 bases matching TRBD1. CDR1 is LGHNT, CDR2 FRNRAP, per germline. Trimming removed 0 bases from V and 4 bases from J; junction bases left unmatched: 8. CDR3 length: 17 amino acids.

V is TRBV7-2 and J is TRBJ1-1; no definite D call. The length of the CDR3 is 14 residues. V was cut by 0 bases and J by 2 bases, with 7 bases left in between. From germline, CDR1 is SGHTA and CDR2 FQGNSA. Here the CDR3 reads CASSLARRNTEAFF. The CDR3, as DNA: TGTGCCAGCAGCTTAGCGCGTAGAAACACTGAAGCTTTCTTT.

This chain uses TRBV28 with TRBJ2-5; 14 bases line up with TRBD2. The length of the CDR3 is 16 residues. The ends lost 6 bases at V and 4 bases at J; junction bases unmatched: 7. Germline V gene lookup returns CDR1 MDHEN and CDR2 SYDVKM. DNA for the CDR3: TGTGCCAGCAGGACCGTGGGACTAGCGGGAGCAGAGACCCAGTACTTC. Its protein is CASRTVGLAGAETQYF.

The genes are TRBV7-8 and TRBJ1-5; no clear D. The germline V and J ends were trimmed by 5 bases and 1 base, with 15 bases remaining between them. The CDR3 has 16 amino acids. The germline V gene encodes CDR1 SGHVS and CDR2 FQNEAQ. CDR3 DNA: TGTGCCAGCAGCCTCGAAGTCCAGCCAAGCAATCAGCCCCAGCATTTT. Translating it yields CASSLEVQPSNQPQHF.

The CDR3 DNA is TGCGCCAGCAGCTGGGGGGACAGGGCGGAAGTAGATATTGGCTACACCTTC. This encodes CASSWGDRAEVDIGYTF. The chain employs TRBV5-1 and TRBJ1-2, with 9 bases lining up with TRBD1. The J segment lost 7 bases and the V segment lost 3 bases, leaving 16 bases of the junction unmatched. CDR3 length equals 17 residues. Looked up from germline, CDR1 is SGHRS and CDR2 is YFSETQ. The full variable domain, in which reference TRBV5-1 and TRBJ1-2 provide the parts outside the CDR3, is KAGVTQTPRYLIKTRGQQVTLSCSPISGHRSVSWYQQTPGQGLQFLFEYFSETQRNKGNFPGRFSGRQFSNSRSEMNVSTLELGDSALYLCASSWGDRAEVDIGYTFGSGTRLTVV.

In its sample, this clone was seen once. This sequence joins TRBV5-8 and TRBJ2-7; D is unclear. The CDR3 spans 15 residues. The germline CDR1 and CDR2 sequences are SGHTS and YDEGEE. V lost 1 base and J lost 0, with 11 bases in between. CDR3 in amino acids: CASSLRPQTSYEQYF. CDR3 coding DNA: TGTGCCAGCAGCTTGCGCCCCCAGACCTCCTACGAGCAGTACTTC.

This clone was detected once. The chain recombines TRBV5-4 with TRBJ2-7, with 7 bases fitting TRBD1. V lost 2 bases to trimming and J lost 4 bases; unmatched junction nucleotides: 6. This CDR3 region has 14 residues. Germline CDR1 and CDR2: SGHNT and YYREEE (reference sequence). The CDR3 is CASSLESTGYEQYF. The DNA of the CDR3 is TGTGCCAGCAGCTTAGAATCGACAGGGTACGAGCAGTACTTC.

This CDR3 reads CATSRGITGNQPQHF. CDR3 DNA sequence: TGTGCCACCAGCAGAGGGATAACAGGGAATCAGCCCCAGCATTTT. The V call is TRBV15, the J call TRBJ1-5; possibly TRBD1 for D (6 bases). Germline CDR1 is LNHNV and CDR2 is YYDKDF (reference sequence). CDR3 length: 15 amino acids. Trimming removed 1 base from V and 4 bases from J, with 11 bases in between.

The genes are TRBV27 and TRBJ2-1, with D perhaps matching TRBD1 (5 bases). Trimming took 7 bases from V and 2 from J, leaving 9 bases between them. Germline V lookup: CDR1 MNHEY, CDR2 SMNVEV (reference sequence). This CDR3 comprises 13 residues. CDR3 coding DNA: TGTGCCAGCATGGCAGGGACCTACAATGAGCAGTTCTTC. Translated: CASMAGTYNEQFF.

This chain links TRBV7-6 with TRBJ1-6, with unresolved D. The CDR3 has 17 residues. The germline V gene has CDR1 SGHVS and CDR2 FNYEAQ. Trimming shortened V by 6 bases and J by 0 bases, and 15 bases separated the two germline ends. CDR3 sequence: CASRKGGPDSYNSPLHF. The CDR3 nucleotides read TGTGCCAGCAGAAAAGGAGGACCCGACTCCTATAATTCACCCCTCCACTTT.

This sequence joins TRBV11-2 and TRBJ1-1; tentatively, D is TRBD1 (5 bases). The germline V gene has CDR1 SGHAT and CDR2 FQNNGV. Trimming left V 5 bases short and J 4 bases short, with 14 bases between. CDR3 length: 14 residues. The CDR3 bases are TGTGCCAGCAGCCACATGGGGGTCCGCACTGAAGCTTTCTTT. Translated: CASSHMGVRTEAFF.

The chain links TRBV20-1 to TRBJ1-5; no clear D gene. CDR1 and CDR2 (germline): DFQATT, SNEGSKA (reference sequence). This CDR3 region has 12 residues. V lost 3 bases, J lost 6 bases, and 9 bases lay in between. The CDR3 region is CSASGSGQPQHF. The CDR3 DNA is TGCAGTGCTAGTGGGAGCGGTCAGCCCCAGCATTTT.

This sequence joins TRBV19 and TRBJ1-2, with 7 bases aligning to TRBD1. Germline trimming cut 4 bases from V and 7 bases from J; bases unmatched to any gene: 6. The length of the CDR3 is 13 residues. Germline V lookup: CDR1 LNHDA, CDR2 SQIVND (reference sequence). The CDR3 region has the DNA TGTGCCAGTAGTAACCCGACAGGGTCTGGCTACACCTTC. Translating gives CASSNPTGSGYTF.

This sequence joins TRBV5-1 and TRBJ1-1; 9 positions agree with TRBD1. Trimming at V came to 3 bases and at J to 7 bases, leaving 1 base not matched to a gene. Germline V gene sequence: CDR1 SGHRS, CDR2 YFSETQ. The CDR3 sequence is 12 residues long. The CDR3 DNA sequence: TGCGCCAGCAGCTGGGACAGGGTTGAAGCTTTCTTT. It yields the protein CASSWDRVEAFF.

In this sample, this clone turned up once. The chain uses TRBV6-5 and TRBJ1-2; no definite D call. Germline V lookup: CDR1 MNHEY, CDR2 SVGAGI. This CDR3 spans 13 amino acids. CDR3 protein: CGVLGQDGDGYTF. The CDR3 DNA reads TGTGGTGTATTAGGGCAGGACGGAGATGGCTACACCTTC.

The chain has TRBV6-2 or TRBV6-3 and TRBJ1-1; the D is unclear. The CDR3 covers 21 residues. The germline V gene has CDR1 MNHEY and CDR2 SVGEGT. Trimming took 0 bases from V and 10 from J, leaving 36 bases between them. The DNA for the CDR3 is TGTGCCAGCAGTTACTCGAGTCTGTTTGAGGGTACGCATAGAGGGTTGCGGGCAGCTTTCTTT. Translated, it gives CASSYSSLFEGTHRGLRAAFF.

The rearrangement uses TRBV7-9 and TRBJ2-1; 13 positions agree with TRBD2. The J segment lost 0 bases and the V segment lost 3 bases, leaving 2 bases of the junction unmatched. The CDR3 has 17 residues. Per the germline V gene, CDR1 is SEHNR and CDR2 is FQNEAQ (reference sequence). CDR3 protein: CASSFRLAGGSYNEQFF. The CDR3 DNA sequence: TGTGCCAGCAGCTTTCGACTAGCGGGGGGCTCCTACAATGAGCAGTTCTTC. Full variable domain (remainder filled in from reference TRBV7-9 and TRBJ2-1): DTGVSQNPRHKITKRGQNVTFRCDPISEHNRLYWYRQTLGQGPEFLTYFQNEAQLEKSRLLSDRFSAERPKGSFSTLEIQRTEQGDSAMYLCASSFRLAGGSYNEQFFGPGTRLTVL.

This clone was found once. The gene calls are TRBV19 and TRBJ1-2; no clear D gene. CDR1 LNHDA and CDR2 SQIVND come from the germline V gene (reference sequence). The ends were cut back, 5 bases at V and 8 bases at J, with 9 bases in the middle. The CDR3 is 11 residues long. CDR3 in DNA: TGTGCCAGTAGTCGGCATGCGGGCTACACCTTC. Translation: CASSRHAGYTF.

This clone was found once. This chain uses TRBV7-9 with TRBJ2-7, with D perhaps assigned TRBD1 or TRBD2 (5 bases each). This CDR3 has 15 residues. Trimming took 3 bases from V and 6 from J, leaving 18 bases between them. Germline lookup yields CDR1 SEHNR and CDR2 FQNEAQ (reference sequence). CDR3 in DNA: TGTGCCAGCAGCTTTTCGGGAAAGCAGGGCCCCGAGCAGTACTTC. This sequence encodes CASSFSGKQGPEQYF.

This CDR3 is CSVLAGAVHEQYF. The CDR3 DNA sequence: TGCAGCGTCCTAGCGGGAGCGGTCCACGAGCAGTACTTC. V is TRBV29-1 and J is TRBJ2-7; 10 bases fit TRBD2. The J segment lost 5 bases and the V segment lost 6 bases, leaving 7 bases of the junction unmatched. This CDR3 has 13 residues. Germline CDR1 reads SQVTM; CDR2 reads ANQGSEA.

The chain employs TRBV19 and TRBJ2-7, with D possibly being TRBD1 (6 bases). The CDR3 covers 13 residues. V was clipped by 4 bases and J by 4 bases, with 11 bases between them. Germline-derived CDR1 and CDR2 are LNHDA and SQIVND (reference sequence). CDR3 residues: CASSTPDSYEQYF. The CDR3 DNA reads TGTGCCAGTAGTACGCCGGACAGTTACGAGCAGTACTTC.

The chain employs TRBV6-5 and TRBJ2-1, with a tentative D call TRBD2 (5 bases). The V end was cut by 0 bases, the J end by 9 bases, with 12 bases between. This CDR3 has 14 residues. CDR1 and CDR2 (germline): MNHEY, SVGAGI. The CDR3 sequence is CASSYSGGSGEQFF. In DNA form, the CDR3 reads TGTGCCAGCAGTTACTCGGGCGGAAGCGGTGAGCAGTTCTTC.